This T cell receptor (beta chain) was captured by sequencing in a study of T cells in Graves' hyperthyroidism and ophthalmopathy (dated by TCRdb to between 2018 and 2021). With respect to the entire study: Peripheral blood samples were taken at initial diagnosis, before any treatment was given. An independent validation cohort of around 20 hyperthyroidism patients and about 15 patients who later progressed to ophthalmopathy tested prospective prediction of ophthalmopathy. A discovery cohort of around 100 patients, approximately 44 with Graves' ophthalmopathy and 55 to 65 with stable Graves' hyperthyroidism, was used to find distinguishing TCR V-J signatures. The roughly 100 discovery patients were randomly divided into training and test sets at a 7:3 ratio. TCR Vbeta CDR3 sequencing of approximately 140 peripheral blood samples (over 40 ophthalmopathy, some 75 hyperthyroidism and roughly 17 progressor patients) is reported in the paper. After sampling, hyperthyroidism patients received methimazole starting at 30 mg daily, and ophthalmopathy patients received high-dose intravenous methylprednisolone. In more than five Graves' hyperthyroidism patients, the study also compared T-cell repertoires from thyroid tissue with T-cell repertoires from blood.

Beyond this particular receptor, the publication reports: In validation, the model predicted progression to ophthalmopathy a median of around six months before onset, with about 67% sensitivity and nearly 75% specificity. A model built on a 13 V-J signature distinguished ophthalmopathy from stable hyperthyroidism, reaching roughly 88% sensitivity and around 82% specificity in cross-validation and 80%/75% in testing. No statistical method was used to set the sample size in advance, and investigators knew the group allocation. Most expanded thyroid clonotypes (frequency above 0.001) were also found in blood, which suggests that blood repertoires may mirror thyroid immune responses.

The TCR beta CDR3 regions were amplified from RNA transcripts. For the first round of RT-PCR on the TCR CDR3, the HTBI primer set was used together with the Qiagen OneStep RT-PCR kit. Libraries were constructed in a second round of multiplex PCR, after which size selection and purification were performed. Libraries were sequenced paired-end with 100 bp reads on an Illumina HiSeq2000. In the source study's methods: SOAPnuke was used to process the raw data, throwing out any read that contained adapters or uncalled bases, had a mean Phred below 15, or lacked an exact constant-primer or identifier match. COPE v1.2.5 was used to merge the high-quality paired reads, and each unique nucleotide sequence was defined as a clonotype. MiTCR v1.1 was used to align the clonotypes against IMGT TRBV, TRBD and TRBJ reference segments. The analysis included only V-J combinations with a frequency above 0.0001, which together covered roughly 99% of the repertoires. A TCS score was defined as the ratio between F50 (clonal expansion) and ExV (chaos), using BLOSUM62-based TCRdist between CDR3 peptides within each V-J. Welch's t-statistics and random forest reduced just over 500 V-J features to about 12, which were used in a naive Bayes classifier (R e1071). Using fastp trimming at Q25 and MiXCR clonotype assembly, TCRdb reanalyzed the public sequencing data and kept in-frame beta chains. Each CDR3 protein gets just one entry, which takes the most common genes and DNA from the rows behind it. The V and J calls shown here were made by TCRdb, not taken from the authors' results. This sample has approximately 400,000 distinct CDR3 sequences in its table, and about 15% of those were observed once. The ten biggest clones cover 14% of the sample.

A patient counted as having stable Graves' hyperthyroidism if no progression to ophthalmopathy occurred over 18 months of follow-up. The hyperthyroidism patients were between 18 and 65 years old and newly diagnosed, with a disease duration of less than 2 months. Patients with uncontrolled infections, other autoimmune diseases, pregnancy or lactation were excluded. Diagnoses relied on clinical symptoms, serum thyroxine and TRAb, thyroid ultrasound and orbital computed tomography. Ficoll-Paque density gradient centrifugation was used to isolate PBMCs from 8.5 to 10 ml of fresh peripheral blood. Total RNA was extracted with Trizol reagent, and quality was checked on an Agilent 2100 Bioanalyzer. The CDR3 goes from the cysteine to the phenylalanine over 13 residues. Just CDR3 DNA is preserved here, 39 bases in frame from base 1. The germline V gene encodes CDR1 MNHEY and CDR2 SVGEGT. The junction shows trimming of 5 bases on V and 3 bases on J, plus 11 bases between the germline ends.

This clonotype has a count of ten or more. This clone's antigen is unknown. Qualities for individual bases were not recorded, and no much larger clone is one base off. The specimen sequenced was blood. The TCR sequence derives from a woman between 18 and 30 years old with Graves' hyperthyroidism. The sequence links TRBV6-2 or TRBV6-3 to TRBJ2-7; there is no confident call for the D gene. CDR3 protein: CASSQSTVYEQYF. The DNA reads as follows: TGTGCCAGCAGTCAATCCACAGTCTACGAGCAGTACTTC.